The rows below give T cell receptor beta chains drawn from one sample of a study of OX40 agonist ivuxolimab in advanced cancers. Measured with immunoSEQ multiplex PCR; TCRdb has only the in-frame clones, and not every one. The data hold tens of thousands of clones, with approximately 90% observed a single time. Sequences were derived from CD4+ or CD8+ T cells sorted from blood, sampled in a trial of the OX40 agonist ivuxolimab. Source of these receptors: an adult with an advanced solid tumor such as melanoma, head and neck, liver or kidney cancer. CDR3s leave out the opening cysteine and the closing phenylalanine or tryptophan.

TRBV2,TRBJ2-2,ASSGSGTGELF
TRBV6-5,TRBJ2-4,ASSSYQGLRNIQY
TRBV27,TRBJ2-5,ASSLLPPLAGVYWDQETQY
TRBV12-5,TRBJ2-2,ASSGLAGGSNTGELF
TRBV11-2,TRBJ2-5,ASSLTGSTETQY
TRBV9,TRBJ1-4,ASSVGRGREKLF
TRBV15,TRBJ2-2,ATSPRSASVGGELF
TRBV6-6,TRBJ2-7,ASSLGQGIYEQY
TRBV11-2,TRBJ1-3,ASSRLPGQGNTIY
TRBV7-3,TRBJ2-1,ASSSNRGTSHEQF
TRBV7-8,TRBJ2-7,ASSQGLAGGGEY
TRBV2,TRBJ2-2,ASSAASGSTGELF
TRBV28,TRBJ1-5,ASSSYGDRNQPQH
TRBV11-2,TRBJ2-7,ASSWGQQFYEQY
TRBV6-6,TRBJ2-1,ATNSGMGEQF
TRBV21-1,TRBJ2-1,ASRPQGFRQF
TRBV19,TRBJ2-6,ASSTSGGRGSGANVLT
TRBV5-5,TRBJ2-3,ASSRSSTSTDTQY
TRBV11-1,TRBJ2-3,ASSSGLIDTQY
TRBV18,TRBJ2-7,ASSLGQGAPYEQY
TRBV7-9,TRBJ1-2,ASSQARDTRPTNYGYT
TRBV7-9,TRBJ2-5,ASSSSPGQGETQY
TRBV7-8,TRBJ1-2,ASSLSRGTYGYT